This T cell receptor beta chain was found in a study of shared clonotypes between healthy human individuals. Study-level points and caveats: Lower generation probabilities were found for non-shared clonotypes than for those shared by all four donors.

Comment on this clone: Its antigen is not identified. Other DNA sequences in this sample translate to the same CDR3.

The assay was immunoSEQ multiplex PCR, and TCRdb's table has in-frame clones only and misses some. The sample has some 2,100,000 clones, almost 96% seen once. The V and J ends lost 0 bases and 10 bases respectively, with 8 bases between them. The CDR3 has 13 amino acids. Germline V CDR1 and CDR2: SGHRS, YFSETQ. Source material: naive CD4+ T cells sorted from blood. Indicated subset: CD45RA+ positively selected. This TCR came from a young man in good health. This sequence joins TRBV5-1 and TRBJ1-6; D possibly corresponds to TRBD1 (5 bases). CDR3 sequence: CASSLAGRSPLHF. CDR3 nucleotide sequence: TGCGCCAGCAGCTTGGCAGGGAGGTCACCCCTCCACTTT.